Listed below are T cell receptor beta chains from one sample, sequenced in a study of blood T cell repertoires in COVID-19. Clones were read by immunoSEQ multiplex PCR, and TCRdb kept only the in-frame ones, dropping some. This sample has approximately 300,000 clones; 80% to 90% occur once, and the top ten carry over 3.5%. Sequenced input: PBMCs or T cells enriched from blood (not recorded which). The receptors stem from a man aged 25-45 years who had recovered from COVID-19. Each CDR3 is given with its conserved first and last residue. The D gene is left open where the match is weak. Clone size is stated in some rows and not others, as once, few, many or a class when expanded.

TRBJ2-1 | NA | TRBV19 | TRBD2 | TGTGCCACGACTAGCGGGAGAAGGGATGAGCAGTTCTTC | CATTSGRRDEQFF
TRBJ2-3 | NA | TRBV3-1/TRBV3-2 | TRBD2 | TGTGCCAGCAGCCAATGGGCTAGCGGACGCACAGATACGCAGTATTTT | CASSQWASGRTDTQYF
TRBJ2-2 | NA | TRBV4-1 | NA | TGCGCCAGCATGAACACGAGGGATGTCACCGGGGAGCTGTTTTTT | CASMNTRDVTGELFF
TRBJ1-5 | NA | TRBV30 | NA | TGTGCCTGGAGTACACCGATAAATCAGCCCCAGCATTTT | CAWSTPINQPQHF
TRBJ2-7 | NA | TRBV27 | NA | TGTGCCAGCATAGGGGTTCACGAGCAGTACTTC | CASIGVHEQYF
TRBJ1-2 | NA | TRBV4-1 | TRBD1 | TGCGCCAGCAGCCAAGTGGGACAGGGGAAGAACTATGGCTACACCTTC | CASSQVGQGKNYGYTF
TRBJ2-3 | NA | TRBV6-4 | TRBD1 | TGTGCCAGGATTAACCCTTGCCCACGGGACAGTAATTTTTCAGATACGCAGTATTTT | CARINPCPRDSNFSDTQYF
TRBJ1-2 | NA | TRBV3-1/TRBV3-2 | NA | TGTGCCAGCAGCGTCCAGGGGATATATGGCTACACCTTC | CASSVQGIYGYTF
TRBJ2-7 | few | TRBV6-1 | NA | TGTGCCAGCAGTGAAGCGCCTCGGGGTTCCTACGAGCAGTACTTC | CASSEAPRGSYEQYF
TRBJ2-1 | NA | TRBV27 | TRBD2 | TGTGCCAGCAGTTTAATTCCGGCGGGAGTATGGTATGAGCAGTTCTTC | CASSLIPAGVWYEQFF
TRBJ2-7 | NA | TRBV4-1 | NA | TGCGCCAGCAGCCAAACCCCGGGGGGCCACGAGCAGTACTTC | CASSQTPGGHEQYF
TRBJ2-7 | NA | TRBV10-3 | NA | TGTGCCATCAACACCGACTCCAGGGTTACCTACGAGCAGTACTTC | CAINTDSRVTYEQYF
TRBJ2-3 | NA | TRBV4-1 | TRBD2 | TGCGCCAGCAGATTGACTAGCGGGTACACAGATACGCAGTATTTT | CASRLTSGYTDTQYF
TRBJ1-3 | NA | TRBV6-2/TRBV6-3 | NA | TGTGCCAGCAGCCCTGATCCCCGGGGGGGCTCTGGAAACACCATATATTTT | CASSPDPRGGSGNTIYF
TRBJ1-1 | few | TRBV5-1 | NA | TGCGCCAGCAGCTTTAACAGGTTTAAGGACACTGAAGCTTTCTTT | CASSFNRFKDTEAFF
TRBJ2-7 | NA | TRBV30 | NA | TGTGCCTGGAACTCAGGCCGCTACGAGCAGTACTTC | CAWNSGRYEQYF
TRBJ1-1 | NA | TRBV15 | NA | TGTGCCACCAGCCACCCAGGTGCGCGCGAAGCTTTCTTT | CATSHPGAREAFF
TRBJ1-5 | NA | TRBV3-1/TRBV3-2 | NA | TGTGCCAGCAGCCAAGAGAGCAGGGCTCAGCCCCAGCATTTT | CASSQESRAQPQHF
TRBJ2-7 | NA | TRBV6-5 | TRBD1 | TGTGCCAGCAGCGCCGGGACAGGGTACGAGCAGTACTTC | CASSAGTGYEQYF
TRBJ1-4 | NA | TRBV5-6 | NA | TGTGCCAGCAGCTTGACAGGGCATGAAAAACTGTTTTTT | CASSLTGHEKLFF
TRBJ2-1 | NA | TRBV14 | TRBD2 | TGTGCCAGCAGCCAATTCACTAGCGGGTCCCCTGGGCAGTTCTTC | CASSQFTSGSPGQFF
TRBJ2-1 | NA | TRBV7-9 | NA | TGTGCCACTGGAGGTCCCCAGCAGTTCTTC | CATGGPQQFF
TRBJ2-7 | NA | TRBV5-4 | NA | TGTGCCAGCAGCTTGGATCAGGGTCGGAACGAGCAGTACTTC | CASSLDQGRNEQYF
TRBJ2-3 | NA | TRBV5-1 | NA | TGCGCCAGCAGCTTTATCAGGGGGGACACAGATACGCAGTATTTT | CASSFIRGDTDTQYF
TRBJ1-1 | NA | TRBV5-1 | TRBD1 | TGCGCCAGCAGCGAGACACAGGGGGGCACTGAAGCTTTCTTT | CASSETQGGTEAFF
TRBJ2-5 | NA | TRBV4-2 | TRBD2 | TGTGCCAGCAGCCAAGAGCTAGCGGGGGACCAAGAGACCCAGTACTTC | CASSQELAGDQETQYF
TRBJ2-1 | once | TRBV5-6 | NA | TGTGCCAGCAGCGGCCTGACAGAGTCTTCCTACAATGAGCAGTTCTTC | CASSGLTESSYNEQFF
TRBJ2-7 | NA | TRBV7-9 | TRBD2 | TGTGCCAGCAGCTTACGGGCTAGCGGGGGATACGAGCAGTACTTC | CASSLRASGGYEQYF
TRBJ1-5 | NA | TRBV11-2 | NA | TGTGCCAGCAGCAGTGAGAATCAGCCCCAGCATTTT | CASSSENQPQHF
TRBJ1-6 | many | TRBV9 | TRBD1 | TGTGCCAGCAGCTATACAGGGGGAAATAATTCACCCCTCCACTTT | CASSYTGGNNSPLHF
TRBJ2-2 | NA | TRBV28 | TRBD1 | TGTGCCAGCAGCCCCGACAGGGAAATCGGGGAGCTGTTTTTT | CASSPDREIGELFF
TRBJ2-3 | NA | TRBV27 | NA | TGTGCCAGCAGTCGCAACAGGTTCAGTCCAGATACGCAGTATTTT | CASSRNRFSPDTQYF
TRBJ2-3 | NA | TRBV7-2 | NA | TGTGCCAGCAGCTTAGCGACGACATCCCCGAGCACAGATACGCAGTATTTT | CASSLATTSPSTDTQYF
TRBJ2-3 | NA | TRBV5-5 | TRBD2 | TGTGCCAGCAGCTCCCATTCTAGCGGGAGCTCAGATACGCAGTATTTT | CASSSHSSGSSDTQYF
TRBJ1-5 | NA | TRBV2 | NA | TGTGCCAGCAGTCCTGACAGAAGCAATCAGCCCCAGCATTTT | CASSPDRSNQPQHF
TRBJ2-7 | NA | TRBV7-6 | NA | TGTGCCAGCAGCCTCGATGAGGCGGGCTCCTACGAGCAGTACTTC | CASSLDEAGSYEQYF
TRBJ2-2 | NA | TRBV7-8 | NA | TGTGCCAGCAGCTTAATGGCGGGCCCGACCGGGGAGCTGTTTTTT | CASSLMAGPTGELFF
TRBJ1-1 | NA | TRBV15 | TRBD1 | TGTGCCACCAGCCAGGGGGCAAGGACTGAAGCTTTCTTT | CATSQGARTEAFF
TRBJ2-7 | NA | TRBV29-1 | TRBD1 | TGCAGCGTTTCGGACAGGGTTTTATCCTACGAGCAGTACTTC | CSVSDRVLSYEQYF
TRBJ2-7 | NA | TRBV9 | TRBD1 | TGTGCCAGCAGCGTAGGGGGGACAGGGACCTACGAGCAGTACTTC | CASSVGGTGTYEQYF
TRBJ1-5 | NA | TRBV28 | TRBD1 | TGTGCCAGCAGTATGGGACAGGGTCAGAATCAGCCCCAGCATTTT | CASSMGQGQNQPQHF
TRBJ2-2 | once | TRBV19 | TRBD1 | TGTGCCAGTAGGGCGGACCGGGACAGGGAGAACACCGGGGAGCTGTTTTTT | CASRADRDRENTGELFF
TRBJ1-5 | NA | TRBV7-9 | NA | TGTGCCAGCAGCTTTATGGGGGCAAGGGGTCAGCCCCAGCATTTT | CASSFMGARGQPQHF
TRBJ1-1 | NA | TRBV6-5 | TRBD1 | TGTGCCAGCAGTTACTCCCGACAGGGGAACACTGAAGCTTTCTTT | CASSYSRQGNTEAFF
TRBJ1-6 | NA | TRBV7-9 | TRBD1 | TGTGCCAGCAGGTCCTGGGGACAGGGTTCACCCCTCCACTTT | CASRSWGQGSPLHF
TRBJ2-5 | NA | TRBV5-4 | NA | TGTGCCAGCAGCTTGGTGGCAGGCCGCCAAGAGACCCAGTACTTC | CASSLVAGRQETQYF
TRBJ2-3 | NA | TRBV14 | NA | TGTGCCAGCAGCCACAGACTAGATACGCAGTATTTT | CASSHRLDTQYF
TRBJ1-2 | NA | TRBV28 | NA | TGTGCCAGCACCTCAGGGTTTTACGGCTACACCTTC | CASTSGFYGYTF
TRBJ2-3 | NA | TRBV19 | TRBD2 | TGTGCCAGTAGTACGTGGACTAGCGGGAGAGAATCAGATACGCAGTATTTT | CASSTWTSGRESDTQYF
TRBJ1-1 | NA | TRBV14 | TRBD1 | TGTGCCAGCAGCCGGGACAGGGGAGGAACTGAAGCTTTCTTT | CASSRDRGGTEAFF
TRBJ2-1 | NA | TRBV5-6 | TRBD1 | TGTGCCAGCAGCTGGACAGGAAACCGTCACAATGAGCAGTTCTTC | CASSWTGNRHNEQFF
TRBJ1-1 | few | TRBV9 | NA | TGTGCCAGCAGGGAACAGGGAATCGCTGAAGCTTTCTTT | CASREQGIAEAFF
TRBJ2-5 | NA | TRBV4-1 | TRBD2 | TGCGCCAGCAGCCAAGGACTAGCGGGGGGCCAAGAGACCCAGTACTTC | CASSQGLAGGQETQYF
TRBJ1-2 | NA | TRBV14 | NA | TGTGCCAGCAGCCAAGTTGCCGGGACACCTAACTATGGCTACACCTTC | CASSQVAGTPNYGYTF
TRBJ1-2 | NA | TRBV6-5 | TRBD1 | TGTGCCAGCAGCGCTCGGGACAGAGCTAACTATGGCTACACCTTC | CASSARDRANYGYTF
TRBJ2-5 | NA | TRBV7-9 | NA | TGTGCCAGCAGCAAACGACCAGGGGAGACCCAGTACTTC | CASSKRPGETQYF
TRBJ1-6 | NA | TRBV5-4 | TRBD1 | TGTGCCAGCAGCTCGGGACAGGGCTATAATTCACCCCTCCACTTT | CASSSGQGYNSPLHF